This T cell receptor (beta chain) was sequenced during a study of T cell repertoires in cytomegalovirus infection. Study-wide context: CMV infection together with matching HLA type was indicated by public TCR beta signatures.

Comments on this clonotype: The antigen is undetermined.

The junction had 3 bases not matched to a gene; V was cut back by 3 bases and J by 0 bases. This CDR3 is built from 16 residues. In germline, CDR1 is LGHNT, CDR2 FRNRAP. Study-level points and caveats: CMV carriers with the relevant HLA were identified by cumulative public TCR beta family frequency. Dominant in the ex vivo response were TCR beta clonotypes restricted by HLA-C and specific for CMV.

TCRdb reprocessed the reads via MiXCR and lists one record per CDR3 protein. The repertoire holds about 680,000 distinct CDR3 sequences, with roughly 26% as singletons. The sequence was collected from a human donor in good health (CMV status not recorded). Some clones in this sample may be carry-over from other donors' samples. This chain joins TRBV12-5 and TRBJ2-3; 10 bases are a match to TRBD2. The sequenced sample was CD8+ T cells from PBMCs. The CDR3 region is CASGFVAGGSTDTQYF. The CDR3 DNA sequence: TGTGCTAGTGGTTTTGTAGCGGGGGGCAGCACAGATACGCAGTATTTT.